These 20 T cell receptor beta chains share one sample of origin, sequenced in a study of blood T cell repertoires in COVID-19. The table came from immunoSEQ multiplex PCR; TCRdb's copy has only in-frame clones and leaves some out. The sample includes about 200,000 clones, 75% to 85% of them seen just once. The material sequenced was peripheral blood. These receptor sequences come from a human donor in a cohort sampled during active COVID-19.

CDR3 bases: TGTGCCAGCAGCCCGCAGGGGACAAACTATGGCTACACCTTC. Translation: CASSPQGTNYGYTF. This chain connects TRBV7-2 to TRBJ1-2; D possibly corresponds to TRBD1 (6 bases). Trimming pared 5 bases from V and 2 bases from J, leaving 12 bases between. The CDR3 spans 14 residues. The germline CDR1 and CDR2 sequences are SGHTA and FQGNSA.

V usage is TRBV28 and J usage is TRBJ2-3, with D possibly matching TRBD1 (5 bases). The CDR3 has 19 residues. Trimming left V 3 bases short and J 0 bases short, with 22 bases between. The germline gives CDR1 MDHEN, CDR2 SYDVKM. The CDR3 loop is CASSFPSGLYVESTDTQYF. CDR3 sequence (DNA): TGTGCCAGCAGTTTCCCGTCAGGGCTTTATGTTGAAAGCACAGATACGCAGTATTTT. The full variable domain, in which reference TRBV28 and TRBJ2-3 provide the parts outside the CDR3, is DVKVTQSSRYLVKRTGEKVFLECVQDMDHENMFWYRQDPGLGLRLIYFSYDVKMKEKGDIPEGYSVSREKKERFSLILESASTNQTSMYLCASSFPSGLYVESTDTQYFGPGTRLTVL.

The chain couples TRBV7-2 to TRBJ1-4, with 7 bases identical to TRBD1. The germline V gene encodes CDR1 SGHTA and CDR2 FQGNSA. The V gene end was trimmed by 5 bases and the J gene end by 12 bases; junction bases not matched to a gene: 12. The CDR3 length is 14 residues. The CDR3 region has the DNA TGTGCCAGCAGCCGCCGAGACAGGGATCCGGAACTGTTTTTT. As protein: CASSRRDRDPELFF.

The CDR3 reads CASSPGQVPSGNTIYF. Written as DNA, the CDR3 is TGCGCCAGCAGCCCTGGACAGGTTCCCTCTGGAAACACCATATATTTT. The J gene is TRBJ1-3, the V gene TRBV5-1; 7 nucleotides align to TRBD1. The CDR3 loop spans 16 amino acids. Looked up from germline, CDR1 is SGHRS and CDR2 is YFSETQ. Trimming cost V 4 bases and J 0 bases; bases outside gene matches: 7.

The chain recombines TRBV6-1 with TRBJ2-5; 8 nucleotides line up with TRBD2. The V segment lost 2 bases and the J segment 5 bases; nucleotides outside the gene matches: 7. The germline gives CDR1 MNHNS, CDR2 SASEGT. The CDR3 covers 15 residues. CDR3 in DNA: TGTGCCAGCAGTGAAAGTCTAGCGGGTGGCGAGACCCAGTACTTC. Translation: CASSESLAGGETQYF.

The chain recombines TRBV2 with TRBJ1-5; D is possibly TRBD1 (6 bases). Trimming took 6 bases from V and 9 from J, leaving 18 bases between them. CDR1 is SNHLY and CDR2 is FYNNEI in the germline V gene. The CDR3 length is 14 residues. The CDR3 bases are TGTGCCAGCAGGCAGGAACAGGGCCCAGGGCCCCAGCATTTT. This codes for CASRQEQGPGPQHF.

The rearrangement joins TRBV11-3 to TRBJ2-7, with TRBD2 as a possible D gene (7 bases). The germline V gene has CDR1 SGHNT and CDR2 YENEEA. The CDR3 spans 13 residues. V lost 4 bases and J lost 4, with 11 bases in between. The CDR3 nucleotides are TGTGCCAGCAGCTCAAGGGGGGGTTACGAGCAGTACTTC. Its translation is CASSSRGGYEQYF.

V is TRBV30 and J is TRBJ1-3, with 7 bases identical to TRBD1. CDR3 size: 9 residues. The trim removed 8 bases at V and 10 bases at J, leaving 2 bases unmatched. CDR1 and CDR2 from the germline V gene are GTSNPN and SVGIG (reference sequence). CDR3 region: CAARGTIYF. CDR3 coding DNA: TGTGCCGCCAGGGGGACCATATATTTT.

The chain is built from TRBV25-1 and TRBJ2-3, with a possible D match to TRBD2 (6 bases). Trimming took 5 bases from V and 0 from J, leaving 12 bases between them. Germline assignment: CDR1 MGHDK and CDR2 SYGVNS. This CDR3 contains 15 residues. CDR3 sequence reads: CASSRLESSTDTQYF. The CDR3 DNA reads TGTGCCAGCAGTCGACTAGAGTCGAGCACAGATACGCAGTATTTT.

The chain is built from TRBV7-3 and TRBJ2-7; 8 bases match TRBD1. V was clipped by 4 bases and J by 6 bases; unmatched bases: 5. The CDR3 length is 13 residues. Germline V gene data show CDR1 as SGHTA and CDR2 as FQGTGA. CDR3 bases: TGTGCCAGCAGCTCCACGACAGGGGCCGAGCAGTACTTC. Its translation: CASSSTTGAEQYF.

The genes are TRBV28 and TRBJ1-4, with 11 bases lining up with TRBD1. Trimming removed 6 bases from V and 8 bases from J; junction bases left unmatched: 8. CDR1 and CDR2 from the germline V gene are MDHEN and SYDVKM. The CDR3 is 15 amino acids. CDR3 in amino acids: CASSTTGTGGEKLFF. For the CDR3, the DNA is TGTGCCAGCAGCACCACCGGGACAGGGGGGGAAAAACTGTTTTTT.

V is TRBV28 and J is TRBJ1-6; D gene ambiguous. Per the germline V gene, CDR1 is MDHEN and CDR2 is SYDVKM. V was shortened by 4 bases and J by 3 bases, with 22 bases between the two germline ends. CDR3 length: 19 amino acids. This CDR3 reads CASSYLQRTLTNYNSPLHF. The CDR3 DNA follows: TGTGCCAGCAGTTACCTCCAGCGTACCCTTACAAACTATAATTCACCCCTCCACTTT.

This rearrangement joins TRBV5-1 to TRBJ2-5, with 10 bases lining up with TRBD1. Germline CDR1 and CDR2: SGHRS and YFSETQ. V was pared by 0 bases and J by 2 bases, with 7 bases of the junction left unmatched. The CDR3 sequence is 17 residues long. The CDR3 region is CASSLAGTGEGQETQYF. CDR3 DNA: TGCGCCAGCAGCTTGGCTGGGACAGGGGAAGGGCAAGAGACCCAGTACTTC.

The J gene is TRBJ2-4, the V gene TRBV24-1, with TRBD2 matching 7 bases. V shed 5 bases and J 3 bases; nucleotides not matched to a gene: 6. The germline gives CDR1 KGHDR, CDR2 SFDVKD. This CDR3 has 15 residues. As DNA, the CDR3 is TGTGCCACCAGTGTGCTAGCGGCAGGCAAAAACATTCAGTACTTC. It encodes CATSVLAAGKNIQYF.

A single count supports this clone. J is TRBJ1-5 and V is TRBV5-6, with D perhaps matching TRBD1 (6 bases). The V and J ends lost 2 bases and 0 bases respectively, with 18 bases between them. CDR1 is SGHDT, CDR2 YYEEEE, per germline. The CDR3 runs to 18 residues. In nucleotides, the CDR3 is TGTGCCAGCAGCTTTCGTGGGACATCGAGTTCTAGCAATCAGCCCCAGCATTTT. Its translation is CASSFRGTSSSSNQPQHF.

In this sample, this clone turned up many times. The chain employs TRBV5-1 and TRBJ2-1; no clear D gene. With 0 bases removed from V and 5 bases from J, the gap between germline ends came to 6 bases. Germline CDR1 is SGHRS and CDR2 is YFSETQ. The CDR3 has 13 amino acids. The CDR3 reads CASSLDSHNEQFF. In nucleotides, the CDR3 is TGCGCCAGCAGCTTGGACAGCCACAATGAGCAGTTCTTC. The full variable domain, with the rest looked up from reference TRBV5-1 and TRBJ2-1, is KAGVTQTPRYLIKTRGQQVTLSCSPISGHRSVSWYQQTPGQGLQFLFEYFSETQRNKGNFPGRFSGRQFSNSRSEMNVSTLELGDSALYLCASSLDSHNEQFFGPGTRLTVL.

This clone was observed once. The J gene is TRBJ2-1, the V gene TRBV19; 8 bases agree with TRBD1. J gave up 1 base and V 7 bases, and 6 bases lay outside the gene matches. The CDR3 has 15 amino acids. CDR1 and CDR2 from the germline V gene are LNHDA and SQIVND (reference sequence). The CDR3 sequence: CASNPTGESYNEQFF. In DNA, the CDR3 is TGTGCCAGTAACCCGACAGGGGAGTCCTACAATGAGCAGTTCTTC.

This sequence joins TRBV5-1 and TRBJ2-7; 7 nucleotides match TRBD2. The CDR3 runs 16 residues. V lost 4 bases, J lost 4 bases, and 14 bases stayed unmatched. The germline gives CDR1 SGHRS, CDR2 YFSETQ. The CDR3 here is CASSKFGARETYEQYF. The DNA of the CDR3 is TGCGCCAGCAGCAAGTTCGGGGCGCGGGAGACGTACGAGCAGTACTTC.

The chain carries TRBV5-1 and TRBJ2-7; tentative D call: TRBD1 (6 bases). The CDR3 loop spans 15 amino acids. Trimming pared 0 bases from V and 7 bases from J, leaving 17 bases between. Germline CDR1 SGHRS, CDR2 YFSETQ. The CDR3: CASSLGPGQSGEQYF. CDR3 in DNA: TGCGCCAGCAGCTTGGGACCTGGACAGTCAGGAGAGCAGTACTTC.

This clone was recorded once. The chain uses TRBV28 and TRBJ2-1, with TRBD2 as a possible D gene (6 bases). Trimming removed 4 bases from V and 9 bases from J, with 13 bases in between. The CDR3 has 13 amino acids. Germline CDR1 MDHEN, CDR2 SYDVKM. CDR3 sequence reads: CASSSGGGLEQFF. The CDR3 DNA reads TGTGCCAGCAGTTCGGGCGGAGGGCTTGAGCAGTTCTTC.